Below are 26 T cell receptor beta chains sequenced from a single sample in a study of OX40 agonist ivuxolimab in advanced cancers. Produced via immunoSEQ multiplex PCR; TCRdb's table is partial and in-frame only. The profile shows over 60,000 clones, approximately 82% of them singletons. Sample: CD4+ or CD8+ T cells sorted from blood, taken in a trial of the OX40 agonist ivuxolimab. The receptors here all came from an adult with an advanced solid tumor such as melanoma, head and neck, liver or kidney cancer.

This clone has more than one count but fewer than ten. The rearrangement uses TRBV30 and TRBJ1-1; D is possibly TRBD1 (6 bases). The V gene lost 0 bases and the J gene lost 4 bases, with 15 bases spanning the gap. From germline, CDR1 is GTSNPN and CDR2 SVGIG (reference sequence). The CDR3 is made up of 15 amino acids. This CDR3 is CAWSVGGGGSTEAFF. CDR3 nucleotides: TGTGCCTGGAGTGTTGGAGGGGGGGGGAGCACTGAAGCTTTCTTT.

This rearrangement joins TRBV10-2 to TRBJ2-3; 11 bases are a match to TRBD2. This CDR3 comprises 15 residues. V dropped 7 bases and J dropped 2; count of bases not matched to a gene: 5. Germline assignment: CDR1 WSHSY and CDR2 SAAADI. The CDR3 protein is CASKILAGVTDTQYF. The CDR3 nucleotides read TGCGCCAGCAAGATACTAGCGGGGGTCACAGATACGCAGTATTTT.

V gene TRBV5-1 combines with J gene TRBJ2-1, with TRBD2 matching 7 bases. The CDR3 has 15 amino acids. Losses at the gene ends were 4 bases for V and 6 bases for J; bases not matched to a gene: 10. Germline CDR1 reads SGHRS; CDR2 reads YFSETQ. CDR3 residues: CASSPEPTSFNEQFF. In DNA form, the CDR3 reads TGCGCCAGCAGCCCGGAACCGACTAGCTTCAATGAGCAGTTCTTC.

The V call is TRBV18, the J call TRBJ1-5; no definite D call. The CDR3 has 15 amino acids. V was shortened by 3 bases and J by 1 base, with 10 bases between the two germline ends. Germline assignment: CDR1 KGHSH and CDR2 LQKENI. The CDR3 region is CASSPGGLSNQPQHF. The DNA for the CDR3 is TGTGCCAGCTCACCGGGAGGGTTGAGCAATCAGCCCCAGCATTTT. Using reference TRBV18 and TRBJ1-5 for the parts outside the CDR3, the full variable domain is NAGVMQNPRHLVRRRGQEARLRCSPMKGHSHVYWYRQLPEEGLKFMVYLQKENIIDESGMPKERFSAEFPKEGPSILRIQQVVRGDSAAYFCASSPGGLSNQPQHFGDGTRLSIL.

This clone was seen a few times. V and J are TRBV28 and TRBJ2-1; TRBD2 matches 10 bases. Germline trimming cut 3 bases from V and 7 bases from J; bases unmatched to any gene: 6. The germline V gene encodes CDR1 MDHEN and CDR2 SYDVKM. The CDR3 runs 15 residues. CDR3 DNA sequence: TGTGCCAGCAGTTTCAGTACTAGCGGGACAAATGAGCAGTTCTTC. As protein: CASSFSTSGTNEQFF.

V usage is TRBV5-4 and J usage is TRBJ1-5; unclear D gene. The CDR3 sequence is 17 residues long. V was cut by 2 bases and J by 0 bases, with 15 bases left in between. Germline V lookup: CDR1 SGHNT, CDR2 YYREEE (reference sequence). The CDR3 is CASSFGVRNYSNQPQHF. CDR3 nucleotide sequence: TGTGCCAGCAGCTTTGGGGTCAGAAATTATAGCAATCAGCCCCAGCATTTT.

This clone was observed a few times. The rearrangement links TRBV5-6 to TRBJ2-7; D possibly corresponds to TRBD2 (6 bases). The V end was cut by 1 base, the J end by 3 bases, with 8 bases between. The CDR3 is made up of 13 amino acids. Germline values: CDR1 SGHDT, CDR2 YYEEEE. The CDR3 sequence is CASSLLGSYEQYF. CDR3 DNA sequence: TGTGCCAGCAGCTTGCTCGGGAGCTACGAGCAGTACTTC.

The chain combines TRBV30 with TRBJ2-7; 10 nucleotides align to TRBD2. Germline CDR1 is GTSNPN and CDR2 is SVGIG (reference sequence). The CDR3 covers 14 residues. J lost 5 bases, V lost 2 bases, and 6 bases had no gene match. The CDR3 DNA reads as TGTGCCTGGAGTCCTATTACTAGCGGGAACGAGCAGTACTTC. Translation: CAWSPITSGNEQYF. The variable domain in full, completed from reference TRBV30 and TRBJ2-7, reads SQTIHQWPATLVQPVGSPLSLECTVEGTSNPNLYWYRQAAGRGLQLLFYSVGIGQISSEVPQNLSASRPQDRQFILSSKKLLLSDSGFYLCAWSPITSGNEQYFGPGTRLTVT.

This chain links TRBV5-1 with TRBJ2-5, with TRBD2 identical over 12 bases. V gave up 2 bases and J gave up 2 bases; unmatched junction bases: 7. The CDR3 sequence is 17 residues long. The germline CDR1 and CDR2 sequences are SGHRS and YFSETQ. DNA of the CDR3: TGCGCCAGCAGCTTTTCGGCTAGCGGGAGGGGGCAAGAGACCCAGTACTTC. Amino acids: CASSFSASGRGQETQYF.

J is TRBJ2-3 and V is TRBV5-1; the D is unclear. The germline V gene encodes CDR1 SGHRS and CDR2 YFSETQ. The CDR3 runs to 16 residues. Trimming pared 0 bases from V and 4 bases from J, leaving 15 bases between. CDR3 coding DNA: TGCGCCAGCAGCTTGGCGTACCCAGTTGGGCCAGATACGCAGTATTTT. Translation: CASSLAYPVGPDTQYF.

The chain employs TRBV6-5 and TRBJ1-6; 11 bases match TRBD1. The length of the CDR3 is 15 residues. Germline V gene lookup returns CDR1 MNHEY and CDR2 SVGAGI. The junction had 5 bases not matched to a gene; V was cut back by 5 bases and J by 8 bases. CDR3 in DNA: TGTGCCAGCAGTCGGGACAGGGGGAGTGATTCACCCCTCCACTTT. Residues: CASSRDRGSDSPLHF.

CDR3 in amino acids: CAWSRGSYEQYF. In nucleotides, the CDR3 is TGTGCCTGGAGCCGGGGTTCCTACGAGCAGTACTTC. V gene TRBV30 combines with J gene TRBJ2-7; D is perhaps TRBD2 (5 bases). Germline loops: CDR1 GTSNPN, CDR2 SVGIG (reference sequence). The CDR3 sequence is 12 residues long. Between the trimmed V and J ends, which lost 3 bases and 1 base, there was a span of 7 bases.

The CDR3 DNA reads as TGCGCCAGCAGCCAAGAAGCCGAGGGAAACTATGGCTACACCTTC. Translation gives CASSQEAEGNYGYTF. The genes are TRBV4-1 and TRBJ1-2; no clear D. CDR1 MGHRA and CDR2 YSYEKL come from the germline V gene. Between the trimmed V and J ends, which lost 0 bases and 2 bases, there was a span of 10 bases. CDR3 length equals 15 residues.

The chain uses TRBV6-5 and TRBJ1-3; D remains ambiguous. The CDR3 contains 14 residues. V lost 8 bases and J 0 bases, leaving 11 bases between the germline ends. CDR1 and CDR2 from the germline V gene are MNHEY and SVGAGI. CDR3: CASGRHVSGNTIYF. The CDR3 coding sequence is TGTGCCAGCGGGCGACACGTCTCTGGAAACACCATATATTTT.

The rearrangement links TRBV5-1 to TRBJ1-2; TRBD1 matches 9 bases. Losses at the gene ends were 0 bases for V and 7 bases for J; bases not matched to a gene: 4. Germline-derived CDR1 and CDR2 are SGHRS and YFSETQ. This CDR3 spans 14 amino acids. The CDR3 region is CASSLGDRAGGYTF. The CDR3 DNA sequence: TGCGCCAGCAGCTTGGGGGACAGGGCAGGTGGCTACACCTTC.

The chain has TRBV19 and TRBJ2-5; D not resolved. Gene TRBJ2-7 matches the end of the DNA better, so the J call may be wrong. This CDR3 is 13 amino acids long. CDR1 LNHDA and CDR2 SQIVND come from the germline V gene (reference sequence). CDR3 amino acids: CASSISRSYEQYF. For the CDR3, the DNA is TGTGCCAGTAGTATCTCCCGGTCCTACGAGCAGTACTTC.

The DNA of the CDR3 is TGCAGCGTTGAACGCCAGGGGAGGCCTGAAGCTTTCTTT. It encodes CSVERQGRPEAFF. V is TRBV29-1 and J is TRBJ1-1, with D maybe TRBD1 (6 bases). Per the germline V gene, CDR1 is SQVTM and CDR2 is ANQGSEA. This CDR3 is built from 13 residues. V dropped 2 bases and J dropped 6 bases, with 13 bases sitting between them.

This clone was found a few times. In DNA, the CDR3 is TGTGCCAGCAGCTTGGACAGGGGGAGTTCACCCCTCCACTTT. Its translation: CASSLDRGSSPLHF. This sequence joins TRBV5-6 and TRBJ1-6; 8 bases are a match to TRBD1. V lost 0 bases and J lost 9; bases outside the gene matches: 2. The CDR3 is 14 residues long. From germline, CDR1 is SGHDT and CDR2 YYEEEE.

The chain links TRBV7-2 to TRBJ2-7, with a possible D match to TRBD2 (7 bases). The CDR3 runs to 14 residues. Germline V lookup: CDR1 SGHTA, CDR2 FQGNSA. The V end lost 0 bases, the J end lost 4 bases, and 10 bases lay between the germline ends. The CDR3 loop is CASSLAGGGYEQYF. The CDR3 DNA follows: TGTGCCAGCAGCTTAGCGGGAGGGGGGTACGAGCAGTACTTC.

This clone was seen just once. The genes are TRBV5-1 and TRBJ1-2; 12 nucleotides align to TRBD1. Germline V lookup: CDR1 SGHRS, CDR2 YFSETQ. V gave up 4 bases and J gave up 4 bases; unmatched junction bases: 8. The CDR3 is 16 residues long. CDR3 DNA: TGCGCCAGCAGCCCCGGGACAGGGGGCGAGGGCTATGGCTACACCTTC. It codes for CASSPGTGGEGYGYTF. The full variable domain, its missing parts supplied by reference TRBV5-1 and TRBJ1-2, is KAGVTQTPRYLIKTRGQQVTLSCSPISGHRSVSWYQQTPGQGLQFLFEYFSETQRNKGNFPGRFSGRQFSNSRSEMNVSTLELGDSALYLCASSPGTGGEGYGYTFGSGTRLTVV.

This clone was counted once. This chain links TRBV27 with TRBJ1-2; TRBD1 matches 7 bases. Trimming removed 9 bases from V and 3 bases from J; junction bases left unmatched: 13. The length of the CDR3 is 15 residues. Germline V gene data show CDR1 as MNHEY and CDR2 as SMNVEV (reference sequence). The CDR3 sequence is CASKRTQGGYYGYTF. The CDR3 bases are TGTGCCAGTAAGAGGACCCAGGGGGGGTACTATGGCTACACCTTC.

The rearrangement joins TRBV7-3 to TRBJ2-3, with 9 bases lining up with TRBD1. Germline-derived CDR1 and CDR2 are SGHTA and FQGTGA. The CDR3 totals 16 residues. V was pared by 1 base and J by 0 bases, with 2 bases of the junction left unmatched. CDR3 region: CASSLRQGVSTDTQYF. For the CDR3, the DNA is TGTGCCAGCAGCTTAAGACAGGGGGTGAGCACAGATACGCAGTATTTT. Drawing the rest from reference TRBV7-3 and TRBJ2-3, the complete variable domain is GAGVSQTPSNKVTEKGKYVELRCDPISGHTALYWYRQSLGQGPEFLIYFQGTGAADDSGLPNDRFFAVRPEGSVSTLKIQRTERGDSAVYLCASSLRQGVSTDTQYFGPGTRLTVL.

The chain joins TRBV5-5 to TRBJ1-6, with D uncertain. Trimming took 4 bases from V and 7 from J, leaving 18 bases between them. CDR3 length: 16 residues. Germline V CDR1 and CDR2: SGHKS, YYEKEE (reference sequence). The CDR3 here is CASSPGLTPGNSPLHF. The CDR3 coding sequence is TGTGCCAGCAGCCCAGGACTCACTCCCGGCAATTCACCCCTCCACTTT.

The chain joins TRBV28 to TRBJ2-3; weak D call: TRBD1 (5 bases). Trimming left V 2 bases short and J 4 bases short, with 19 bases between. The CDR3 has 17 residues. The germline V gene encodes CDR1 MDHEN and CDR2 SYDVKM. The chain's CDR3 is CASSLGTYLGPPDTQYF. CDR3 nucleotides: TGTGCCAGCAGTTTAGGCACGTATCTGGGGCCGCCAGATACGCAGTATTTT.

The chain has TRBV5-1 and TRBJ2-5; D is possibly TRBD1 (5 bases). Trimming took off 4 bases at V and 2 bases at J, with 9 bases between the two ends. In germline, CDR1 is SGHRS, CDR2 YFSETQ. The CDR3 totals 13 residues. CDR3 DNA: TGCGCCAGCAGCCCGACAGCACAAGAGACCCAGTACTTC. Translation: CASSPTAQETQYF.

This clone was counted a single time. The chain has TRBV2 and TRBJ2-6; perhaps TRBD1 as D (5 bases). Trimming pared 3 bases from V and 4 bases from J, leaving 7 bases between. The germline gives CDR1 SNHLY, CDR2 FYNNEI. The CDR3 spans 14 residues. CDR3 loop: CASSDRAGANVLTF. CDR3 DNA: TGTGCCAGCAGTGACAGGGCCGGGGCCAACGTCCTGACTTTC.